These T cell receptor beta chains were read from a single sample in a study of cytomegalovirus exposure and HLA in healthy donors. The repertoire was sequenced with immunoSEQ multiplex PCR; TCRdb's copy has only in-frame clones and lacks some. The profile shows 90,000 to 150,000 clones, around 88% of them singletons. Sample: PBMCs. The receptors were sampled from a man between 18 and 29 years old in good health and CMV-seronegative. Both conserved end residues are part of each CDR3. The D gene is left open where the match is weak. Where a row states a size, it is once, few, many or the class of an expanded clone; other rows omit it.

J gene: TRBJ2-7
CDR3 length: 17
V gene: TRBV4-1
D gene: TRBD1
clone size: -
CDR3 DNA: TGCGCCAGCAGCCAAGTATTTGGGACAGGGATCTCCTACGAGCAGTACTTC
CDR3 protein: CASSQVFGTGISYEQYF

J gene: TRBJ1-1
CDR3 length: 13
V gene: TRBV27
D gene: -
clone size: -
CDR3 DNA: TGTGCCAGCAGTTTAGAGTGGAACACTGAAGCTTTCTTT
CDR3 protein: CASSLEWNTEAFF

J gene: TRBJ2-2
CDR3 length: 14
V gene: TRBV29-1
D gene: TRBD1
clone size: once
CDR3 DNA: TGCAGCGTTGAAAGGACAGGGGAGTCCGGGGAGCTGTTTTTT
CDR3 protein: CSVERTGESGELFF

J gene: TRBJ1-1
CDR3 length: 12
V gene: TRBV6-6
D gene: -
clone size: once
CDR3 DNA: TGTGCCAGGAAAAAAAGGGGGACTGAAGCTTTCTTT
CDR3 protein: CARKKRGTEAFF

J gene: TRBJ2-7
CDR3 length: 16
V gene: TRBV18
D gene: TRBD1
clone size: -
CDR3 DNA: TGTGCCAGCTCTCCCATACAGGGGTCATTCATCAACGAGCAGTACTTC
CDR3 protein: CASSPIQGSFINEQYF

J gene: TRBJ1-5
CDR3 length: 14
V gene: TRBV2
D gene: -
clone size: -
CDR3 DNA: TGTGCCAGCACCCAAGGACTGATCAATCAGCCCCAGCATTTT
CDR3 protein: CASTQGLINQPQHF

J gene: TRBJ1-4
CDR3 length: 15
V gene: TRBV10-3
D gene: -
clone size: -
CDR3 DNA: TGTGCCATCAGTGAGTCGACAGGCCCGAATGAAAAACTGTTTTTT
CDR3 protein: CAISESTGPNEKLFF

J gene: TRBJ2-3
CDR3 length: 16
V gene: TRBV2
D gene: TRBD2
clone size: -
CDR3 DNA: TGTGCCAGCAGAACCGTAGCGGGGGGACGCACAGATACGCAGTATTTT
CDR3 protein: CASRTVAGGRTDTQYF

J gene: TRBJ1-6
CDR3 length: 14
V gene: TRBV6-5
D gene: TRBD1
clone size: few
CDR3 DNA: TGTGCCAGCAGTTCCCCGGGACAGTATTCACCCCTCCACTTT
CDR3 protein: CASSSPGQYSPLHF

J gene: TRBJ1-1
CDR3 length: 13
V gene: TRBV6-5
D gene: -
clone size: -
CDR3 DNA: TGTGCCACCGTAGACAGTTTGAACACTGAAGCTTTCTTT
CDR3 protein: CATVDSLNTEAFF

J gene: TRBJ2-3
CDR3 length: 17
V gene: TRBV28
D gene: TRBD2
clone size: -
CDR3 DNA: TGTGCCAGCAGGACGACAGTATGGACTAGCGGTACAGATACGCAGTATTTT
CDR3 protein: CASRTTVWTSGTDTQYF

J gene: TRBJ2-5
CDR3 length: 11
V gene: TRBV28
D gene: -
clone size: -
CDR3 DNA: TGTGCCAGCAGGTTCGTGGAGACCCAGTACTTC
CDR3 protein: CASRFVETQYF

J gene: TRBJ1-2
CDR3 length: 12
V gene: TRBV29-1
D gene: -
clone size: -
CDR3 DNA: TGCAGCGGAGGGTGGGCTAACTATGGCTACACCTTC
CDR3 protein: CSGGWANYGYTF

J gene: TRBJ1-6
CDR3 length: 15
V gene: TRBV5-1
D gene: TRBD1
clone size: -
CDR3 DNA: TGCGCCAGCAGCAGGCGACAGGGGGCCAATTCACCCCTCCACTTT
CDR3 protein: CASSRRQGANSPLHF

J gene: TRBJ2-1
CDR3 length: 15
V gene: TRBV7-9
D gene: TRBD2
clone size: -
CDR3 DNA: TGTGCCAGCAGCTTAGCTCTAGCGGGGGACAATGAGCAGTTCTTC
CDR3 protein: CASSLALAGDNEQFF

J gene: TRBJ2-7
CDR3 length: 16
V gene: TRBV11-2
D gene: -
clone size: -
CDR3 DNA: TGTGCCAGCAGCTCTCTCGGCGGGATGTTATCCTACGAGCAGTACTTC
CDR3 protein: CASSSLGGMLSYEQYF

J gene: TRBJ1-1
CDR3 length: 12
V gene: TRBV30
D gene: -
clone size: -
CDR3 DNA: TGTGCCTGGAGTCCAGGGGATACTGAAGCTTTCTTT
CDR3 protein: CAWSPGDTEAFF

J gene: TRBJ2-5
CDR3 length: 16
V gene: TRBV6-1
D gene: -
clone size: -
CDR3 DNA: TGTGCCAGCAGTGAAGTCCGCCACAGGGTCCAAGAGACCCAGTACTTC
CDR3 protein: CASSEVRHRVQETQYF

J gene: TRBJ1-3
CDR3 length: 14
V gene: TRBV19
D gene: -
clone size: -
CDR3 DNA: TGTGCCAGTAGTATTGGCGGCTCTGGAAACACCATATATTTT
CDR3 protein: CASSIGGSGNTIYF

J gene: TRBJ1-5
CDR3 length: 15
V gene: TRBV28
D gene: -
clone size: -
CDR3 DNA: TGTGCCAGCAGTTGGTCAGGGGCTGGCAATCAGCCCCAGCATTTT
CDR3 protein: CASSWSGAGNQPQHF

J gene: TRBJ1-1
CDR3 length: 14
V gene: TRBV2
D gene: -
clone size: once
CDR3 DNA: TGTGCCAGCATAGCCCGGTCATGGGTAGGTGAAGCTTTCTTT
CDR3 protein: CASIARSWVGEAFF

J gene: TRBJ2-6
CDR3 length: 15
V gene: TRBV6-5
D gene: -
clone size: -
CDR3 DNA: TGTGCCAGCAGATCGGGAGCCTCTGGGGCCAACGTCCTGACTTTC
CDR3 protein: CASRSGASGANVLTF

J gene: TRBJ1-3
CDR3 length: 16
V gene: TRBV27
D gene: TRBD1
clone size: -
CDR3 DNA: TGTGCCAGCAGCCACGCCAGGGGGGTTACGGGAAACACCATATATTTT
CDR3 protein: CASSHARGVTGNTIYF

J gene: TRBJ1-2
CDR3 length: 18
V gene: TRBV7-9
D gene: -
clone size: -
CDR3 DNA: TGTGCCAGCAGTGCCGGCACAGGGAGTCCCCGGCGGAGGAGCGGCTACACCTTC
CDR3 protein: CASSAGTGSPRRRSGYTF

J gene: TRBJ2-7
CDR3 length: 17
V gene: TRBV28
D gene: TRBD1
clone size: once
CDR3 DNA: TGTGCCAGCAGTTCGGGGACAGGGGACATACCCACCTACGAGCAGTACTTC
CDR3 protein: CASSSGTGDIPTYEQYF

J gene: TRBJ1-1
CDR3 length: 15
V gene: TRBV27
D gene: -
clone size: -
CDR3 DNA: TGTGCCAGCAGTTCGAGGACAGAACAGAACACTGAAGCTTTCTTT
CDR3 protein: CASSSRTEQNTEAFF

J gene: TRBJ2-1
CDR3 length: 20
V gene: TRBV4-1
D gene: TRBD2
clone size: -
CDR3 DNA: TGCGCCAGCAGCCATTTAGGGCTAGCGGGAGAGAAGTTCTCCTACAATGAGCAGTTCTTC
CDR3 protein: CASSHLGLAGEKFSYNEQFF

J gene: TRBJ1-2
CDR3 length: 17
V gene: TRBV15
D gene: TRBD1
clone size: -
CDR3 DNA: TGTGCCACCAGCAGTGAAATCTGGACAGGCCCGACCTATGGCTACACCTTC
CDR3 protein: CATSSEIWTGPTYGYTF

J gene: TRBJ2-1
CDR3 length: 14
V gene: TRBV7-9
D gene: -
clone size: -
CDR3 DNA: TGTGCCAGCAGCTTAGGGTTAGCGTGGGTCGAGCAGTTCTTC
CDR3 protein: CASSLGLAWVEQFF

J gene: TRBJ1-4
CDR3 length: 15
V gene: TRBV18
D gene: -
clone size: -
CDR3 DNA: TGTGCCAGCTCACCCTTGGACAGTGGGGGCGAAAAACTGTTTTTT
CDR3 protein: CASSPLDSGGEKLFF

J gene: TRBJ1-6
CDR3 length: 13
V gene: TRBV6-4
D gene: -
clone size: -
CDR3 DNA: TGTGCCAGCAGGGCGGACTATAATTCACCCCTCCACTTT
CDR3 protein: CASRADYNSPLHF

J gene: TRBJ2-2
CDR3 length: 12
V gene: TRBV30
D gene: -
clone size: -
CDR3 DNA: TGTGCCTGGACGCAGGGGACCGGGGAGCTGTTTTTT
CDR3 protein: CAWTQGTGELFF

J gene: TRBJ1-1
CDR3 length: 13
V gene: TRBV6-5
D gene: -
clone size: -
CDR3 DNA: TGTGCCAGCTACGCAGGGCAATACACTGAAGCTTTCTTT
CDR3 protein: CASYAGQYTEAFF

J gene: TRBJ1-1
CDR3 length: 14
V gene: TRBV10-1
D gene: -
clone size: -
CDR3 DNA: TGCGCCAGCAGACCTAACGGGGGGGGCACTGAAGCTTTCTTT
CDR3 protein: CASRPNGGGTEAFF

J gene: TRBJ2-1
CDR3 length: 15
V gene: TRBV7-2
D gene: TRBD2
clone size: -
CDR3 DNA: TGTGCCAGCAGCTTAGCACTAGCGGAATACAATGAGCAGTTCTTC
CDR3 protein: CASSLALAEYNEQFF

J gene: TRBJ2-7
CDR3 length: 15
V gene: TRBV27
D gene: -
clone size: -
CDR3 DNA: TGTGCCAGCAGTTCCCCAGGAGTGAAGCGGTACGAGCAGTACTTC
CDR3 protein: CASSSPGVKRYEQYF

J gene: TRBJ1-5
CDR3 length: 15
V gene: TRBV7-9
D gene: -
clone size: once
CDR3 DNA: TGTGCCAGCAGCCCGGGAGCGTTGGGCAATCAGCCCCAGCATTTT
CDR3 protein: CASSPGALGNQPQHF

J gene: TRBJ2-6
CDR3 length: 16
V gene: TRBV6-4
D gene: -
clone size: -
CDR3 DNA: TGTGCCAGCAGTGAAGTCGCGGCCTCTGGGGCCAACGTCCTGACTTTC
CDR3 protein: CASSEVAASGANVLTF

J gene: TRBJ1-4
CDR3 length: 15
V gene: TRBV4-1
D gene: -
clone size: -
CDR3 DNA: TGCGCCAGCAGCCCAGGGGACGGCGCCCCTGAAAAACTGTTTTTT
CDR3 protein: CASSPGDGAPEKLFF

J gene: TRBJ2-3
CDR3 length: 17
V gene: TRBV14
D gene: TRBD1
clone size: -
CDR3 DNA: TGTGCCAGCAGCCGATCGCGACAGGGGAGTTGGGTTGATACGCAGTATTTT
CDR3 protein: CASSRSRQGSWVDTQYF

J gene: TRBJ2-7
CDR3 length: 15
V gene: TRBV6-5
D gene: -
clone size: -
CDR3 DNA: TGTGCCAGCAGTTACAAGCCTTGGAGATTCTACGAGCAGTACTTC
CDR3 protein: CASSYKPWRFYEQYF

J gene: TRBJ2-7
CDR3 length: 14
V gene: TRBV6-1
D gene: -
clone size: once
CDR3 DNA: TGTGCCAGCAGCGTTGGGCAGGGCGGCGACGAGCAGTACTTC
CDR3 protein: CASSVGQGGDEQYF

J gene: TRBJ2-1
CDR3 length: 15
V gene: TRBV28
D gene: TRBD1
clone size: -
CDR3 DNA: TGTGCCAGCAGTCCCCGACAGGGATCCTACAATGAGCAGTTCTTC
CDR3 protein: CASSPRQGSYNEQFF

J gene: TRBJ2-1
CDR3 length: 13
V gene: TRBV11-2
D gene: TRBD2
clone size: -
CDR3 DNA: TGTGCCAGCAGCTCCTCTAGCGGGAGACCCCAGTTCTTC
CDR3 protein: CASSSSSGRPQFF

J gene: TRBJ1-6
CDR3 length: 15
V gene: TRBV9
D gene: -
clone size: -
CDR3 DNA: TGTGCCAGCAGCGCTAGGGGTCTCGATAATTCACCCCTCCACTTT
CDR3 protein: CASSARGLDNSPLHF